This T cell receptor (beta chain) was profiled in a study of PD-1 blockade in classical Hodgkin lymphoma. Study-level results: Possible causes of repertoire differences, disease activity or prior therapy, remain undefined. Newly diagnosed patients had baseline TCR diversity that was reportedly lower than that of healthy donors.

Produced via immunoSEQ multiplex PCR; TCRdb's table is partial and in-frame only. The sample lists around 99,000 clones, roughly 79% occurring once. No patient escaped relapse after autologous stem cell transplantation, and brentuximab vedotin exposure varied. On this clone itself: Its matching antigen is unknown. One end of the junction does not line up with germline, which may come from a read error.

CDR1 and CDR2 from the germline V gene are MNHEY and SVGAGI. The CDR3 covers 13 residues. Sequenced here: peripheral blood mononuclear cells (PBMCs), sampled before the second cycle of nivolumab. The chain carries TRBV6-5 and TRBJ2-7; TRBD2 agrees at 7 bases. This receptor was identified in a human donor with classical Hodgkin lymphoma. The CDR3 loop reads CASGGLVSSEQYF. CDR3 nucleotide sequence: TGTGCCAGCGGTGGACTAGTCTCCTCCGAGCAGTACTTC.